This T cell receptor beta chain was obtained from a study of spatial heterogeneity in lung cancer. Study-level background: Every unique TCR and UMI combination, on average, appeared more than ten times in raw reads.

TCRdb re-analysed the 5' RACE reads in MiXCR, keeping a single row per CDR3 protein. The data contain about 11,000 distinct CDR3 sequences, roughly 3.5% of them singletons. This sample's time point: sample taken at primary tumor resection. The input material, whole RNA from tumor, nontumor lung or frozen PBMC, was sequenced unsorted. The trim removed 1 base at V and 3 bases at J, leaving 7 bases unmatched. CDR1 and CDR2 from the germline V gene are DFQATT and SNEGSKA (reference sequence). The CDR3 has 15 amino acids. This clonotype was counted at least ten times. As an off-target read in a library built for alpha chains, this beta chain has a frequency of little significance.

Sequences were derived from PBMCs, sampled at surgery. The J gene is TRBJ2-7, the V gene TRBV20-1; TRBD2 aligns across 9 bases. This receptor was obtained from a female donor with early-stage non-small cell lung cancer. The CDR3 DNA follows: TGCAGTGCTAGAGGATTCCCGACTAGCGGCTACGAGCAGTACTTC. Its translation: CSARGFPTSGYEQYF.